This TCR beta chain was captured in a study of blood T cell repertoires in COVID-19. V shed 6 bases and J shed 2 bases, with 10 bases lying between them. The CDR3 spans 13 residues. In germline, CDR1 is SGHKS, CDR2 YYEKEE (reference sequence). Original handling: Amplification with reference gene primers provided the estimates of nucleated cell counts. Sequencing was performed with immunoSEQ multiplex PCR; in TCRdb, only in-frame clones are kept and a portion is missing. D and trimming were read from the DNA, whereas the V and J calls and clone size are those reported in that table. The sample has 60,000 to 65,000 clones, 74% seen once.

This chain connects TRBV5-5 to TRBJ2-3; D ambiguous. The source is a woman of 80 years or more with acute or convalescent COVID-19. The sequenced sample was peripheral blood. In DNA form, the CDR3 reads TGTGCCAGCAAGCTCGCCCACACAGATACGCAGTATTTT. Protein: CASKLAHTDTQYF.